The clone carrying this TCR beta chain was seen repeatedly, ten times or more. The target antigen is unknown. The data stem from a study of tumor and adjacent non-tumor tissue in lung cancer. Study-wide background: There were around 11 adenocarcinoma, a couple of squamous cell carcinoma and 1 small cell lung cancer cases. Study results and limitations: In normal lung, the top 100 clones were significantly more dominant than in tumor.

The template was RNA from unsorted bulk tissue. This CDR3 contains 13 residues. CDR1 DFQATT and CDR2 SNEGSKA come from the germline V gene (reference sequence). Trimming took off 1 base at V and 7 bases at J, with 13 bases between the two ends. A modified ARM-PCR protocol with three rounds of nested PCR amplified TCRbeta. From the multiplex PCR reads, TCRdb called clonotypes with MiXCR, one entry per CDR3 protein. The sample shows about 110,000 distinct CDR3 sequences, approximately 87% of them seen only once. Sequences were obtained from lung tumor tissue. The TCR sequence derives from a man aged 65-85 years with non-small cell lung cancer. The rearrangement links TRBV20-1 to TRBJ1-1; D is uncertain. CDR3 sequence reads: CSARGPGSLEAFF. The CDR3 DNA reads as TGCAGTGCTAGAGGCCCGGGTAGCCTTGAAGCTTTCTTT.